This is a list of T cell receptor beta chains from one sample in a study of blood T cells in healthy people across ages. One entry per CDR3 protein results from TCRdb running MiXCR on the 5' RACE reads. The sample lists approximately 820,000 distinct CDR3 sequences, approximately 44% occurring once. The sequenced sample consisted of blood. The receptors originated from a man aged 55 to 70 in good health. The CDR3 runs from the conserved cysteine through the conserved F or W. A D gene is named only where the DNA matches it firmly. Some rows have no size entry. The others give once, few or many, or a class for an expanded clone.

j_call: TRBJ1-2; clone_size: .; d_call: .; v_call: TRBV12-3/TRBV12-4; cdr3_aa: CASSWGEPHGYTF; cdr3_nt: TGTGCCAGCAGTTGGGGGGAACCTCATGGCTACACCTTC
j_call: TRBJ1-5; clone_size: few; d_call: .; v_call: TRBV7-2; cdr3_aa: CASSWAYNQPQHF; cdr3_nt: TGTGCCAGCAGCTGGGCGTACAATCAGCCCCAGCATTTT
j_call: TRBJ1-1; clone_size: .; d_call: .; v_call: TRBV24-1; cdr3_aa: CATSEGGEAFF; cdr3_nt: TGTGCCACCAGTGAGGGGGGGGAAGCTTTCTTT
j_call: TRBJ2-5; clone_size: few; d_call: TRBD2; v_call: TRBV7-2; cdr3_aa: CASSSGLARREETQYF; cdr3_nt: TGTGCCAGCAGCTCAGGACTAGCGAGAAGAGAAGAGACCCAGTACTTC
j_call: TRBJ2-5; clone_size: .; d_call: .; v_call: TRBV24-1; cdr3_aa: CATSDGSKETQYF; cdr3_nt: TGTGCCACCAGTGATGGCAGTAAAGAGACCCAGTACTTC
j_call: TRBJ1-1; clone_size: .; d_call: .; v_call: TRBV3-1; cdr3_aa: CASSGDLEAFF; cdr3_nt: TGTGCCAGCAGTGGGGACCTTGAAGCTTTCTTT
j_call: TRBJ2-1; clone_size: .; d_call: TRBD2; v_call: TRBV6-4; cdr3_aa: CASSDLMSGGDEQFF; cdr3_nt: TGTGCCAGCAGTGACCTTATGAGCGGGGGGGATGAGCAGTTCTTC
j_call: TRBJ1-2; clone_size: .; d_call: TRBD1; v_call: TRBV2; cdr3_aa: CASSLRRDSGFYGYTF; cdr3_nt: TGTGCCAGCAGCCTAAGACGGGACAGCGGATTCTATGGCTACACCTTC
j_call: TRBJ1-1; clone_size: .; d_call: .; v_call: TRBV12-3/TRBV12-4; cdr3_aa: CASTIPRETEAFF; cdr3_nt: TGTGCCAGCACGATACCCCGGGAGACTGAAGCTTTCTTT
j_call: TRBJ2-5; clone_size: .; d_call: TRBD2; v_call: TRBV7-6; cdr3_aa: CASRNAGGGYKQETQYF; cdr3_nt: TGTGCCAGCCGAAACGCGGGCGGGGGGTACAAACAAGAGACCCAGTACTTC
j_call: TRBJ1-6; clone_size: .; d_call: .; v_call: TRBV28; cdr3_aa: CASSLKRGPWNSPLHF; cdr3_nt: TGTGCCAGCAGTTTAAAGCGGGGACCTTGGAATTCACCCCTCCACTTT
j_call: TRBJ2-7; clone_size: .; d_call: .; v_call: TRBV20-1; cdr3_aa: CSASQGYYEQYF; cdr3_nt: TGCAGTGCTAGTCAGGGTTACTACGAGCAGTACTTC
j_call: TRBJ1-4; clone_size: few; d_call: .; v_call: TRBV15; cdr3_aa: CATSRGRGLTNEKLFF; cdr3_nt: TGTGCCACCAGCAGAGGCCGGGGTTTGACTAATGAAAAACTGTTTTTT
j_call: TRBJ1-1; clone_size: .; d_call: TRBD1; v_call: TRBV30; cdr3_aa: CAWSADRGLNTEAFF; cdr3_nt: TGTGCCTGGAGTGCAGACAGGGGGCTGAACACTGAAGCTTTCTTT
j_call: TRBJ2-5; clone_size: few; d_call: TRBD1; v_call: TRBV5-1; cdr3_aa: CATSVAGGRETQYF; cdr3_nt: TGCGCCACCTCGGTGGCAGGGGGCAGGGAGACCCAGTACTTC
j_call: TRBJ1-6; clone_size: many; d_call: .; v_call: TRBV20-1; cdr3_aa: CSARAPGGNSPLHF; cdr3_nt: TGCAGTGCTAGAGCCCCGGGCGGTAATTCACCCCTCCACTTT
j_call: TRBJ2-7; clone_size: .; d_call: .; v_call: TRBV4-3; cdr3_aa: CASSPDRMYYEQYF; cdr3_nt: TGCGCCAGCAGCCCGGACAGAATGTACTACGAGCAGTACTTC
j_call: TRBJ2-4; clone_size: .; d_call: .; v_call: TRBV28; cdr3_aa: CASSSGGEVQYF; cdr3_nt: TGTGCCAGCAGTTCGGGCGGGGAAGTTCAGTACTTC
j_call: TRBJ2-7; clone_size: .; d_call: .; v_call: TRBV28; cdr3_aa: CASRPTGGNSYEQYF; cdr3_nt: TGTGCCAGCAGACCTACGGGGGGCAACTCCTACGAGCAGTACTTC
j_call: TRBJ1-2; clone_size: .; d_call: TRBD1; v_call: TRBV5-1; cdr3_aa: CASSSDGTVYGYTF; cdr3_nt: TGCGCCAGCAGCTCCGACGGGACAGTCTATGGCTACACCTTC
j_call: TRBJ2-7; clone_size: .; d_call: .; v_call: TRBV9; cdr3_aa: CASSSTGGPFAGQYF; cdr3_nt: TGTGCCAGCAGCTCCACCGGGGGGCCCTTCGCGGGGCAGTACTTC
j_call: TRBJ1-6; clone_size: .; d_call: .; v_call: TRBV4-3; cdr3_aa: CASSQGKIVRINSSLHF; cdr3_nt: TGCGCCAGCAGCCAAGGAAAAATTGTTCGGATTAATTCATCCCTCCACTTT
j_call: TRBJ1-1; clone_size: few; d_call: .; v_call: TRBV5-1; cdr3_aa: CASSLVAAYMNTEAFF; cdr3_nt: TGCGCCAGCAGCTTGGTTGCAGCCTACATGAACACTGAAGCTTTCTTT
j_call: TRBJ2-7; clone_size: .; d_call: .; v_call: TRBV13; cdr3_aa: CASNLGMGNEQYF; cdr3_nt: TGTGCCAGCAACTTAGGCATGGGAAACGAGCAGTACTTC
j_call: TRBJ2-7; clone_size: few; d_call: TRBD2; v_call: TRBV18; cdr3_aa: CASSPPGVAGARGEQYF; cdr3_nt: TGTGCCAGCTCACCCCCCGGGGTAGCGGGGGCTCGTGGAGAGCAGTACTTC
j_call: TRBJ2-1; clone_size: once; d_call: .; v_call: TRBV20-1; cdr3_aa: CSAGDKPYEQFF; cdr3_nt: TGCAGTGCAGGGGACAAGCCCTACGAGCAGTTCTTC
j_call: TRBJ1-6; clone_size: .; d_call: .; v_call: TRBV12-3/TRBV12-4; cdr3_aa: CASSFRTSEGNSPLHF; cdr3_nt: TGTGCCAGCAGTTTCAGGACATCCGAAGGGAATTCACCCCTCCACTTT
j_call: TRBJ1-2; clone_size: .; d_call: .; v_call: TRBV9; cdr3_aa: CASSVRGGEGYGYTF; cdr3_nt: TGTGCCAGCAGCGTAAGGGGGGGCGAGGGCTATGGCTACACCTTC